This TCR beta chain was documented in a study of blood T cell repertoires in COVID-19. Study-level background: Samples taken during acute and convalescent COVID-19 were collected in the United States, Italy and Spain. PBMCs, B-cell-depleted T cells, or T cells were the source of the cDNA or gDNA that made up the material.

Losses at the gene ends were 3 bases for V and 10 bases for J; bases not matched to a gene: 7. The CDR3 spans 13 residues. In the original analysis: It was from reference gene primer amplification that nucleated cell counts were estimated. The method was immunoSEQ multiplex PCR; TCRdb's version includes in-frame clones alone and lacks a portion of them. The D gene and trimming were derived from the DNA, and the V and J assignments and clone size from that table. Of 200,000 to 250,000 clones in the sample, 82% were seen once. The receptor was derived from a woman in her thirties or forties with acute or convalescent COVID-19. The sequenced sample was peripheral blood. The V call is TRBV12-3 or TRBV12-4, the J call TRBJ2-5; 8 bases align to TRBD2. CDR3 loop: CASSFLLAGHQYF. Here the CDR3 DNA reads TGTGCCAGCAGTTTCCTTTTAGCGGGACACCAGTACTTC.